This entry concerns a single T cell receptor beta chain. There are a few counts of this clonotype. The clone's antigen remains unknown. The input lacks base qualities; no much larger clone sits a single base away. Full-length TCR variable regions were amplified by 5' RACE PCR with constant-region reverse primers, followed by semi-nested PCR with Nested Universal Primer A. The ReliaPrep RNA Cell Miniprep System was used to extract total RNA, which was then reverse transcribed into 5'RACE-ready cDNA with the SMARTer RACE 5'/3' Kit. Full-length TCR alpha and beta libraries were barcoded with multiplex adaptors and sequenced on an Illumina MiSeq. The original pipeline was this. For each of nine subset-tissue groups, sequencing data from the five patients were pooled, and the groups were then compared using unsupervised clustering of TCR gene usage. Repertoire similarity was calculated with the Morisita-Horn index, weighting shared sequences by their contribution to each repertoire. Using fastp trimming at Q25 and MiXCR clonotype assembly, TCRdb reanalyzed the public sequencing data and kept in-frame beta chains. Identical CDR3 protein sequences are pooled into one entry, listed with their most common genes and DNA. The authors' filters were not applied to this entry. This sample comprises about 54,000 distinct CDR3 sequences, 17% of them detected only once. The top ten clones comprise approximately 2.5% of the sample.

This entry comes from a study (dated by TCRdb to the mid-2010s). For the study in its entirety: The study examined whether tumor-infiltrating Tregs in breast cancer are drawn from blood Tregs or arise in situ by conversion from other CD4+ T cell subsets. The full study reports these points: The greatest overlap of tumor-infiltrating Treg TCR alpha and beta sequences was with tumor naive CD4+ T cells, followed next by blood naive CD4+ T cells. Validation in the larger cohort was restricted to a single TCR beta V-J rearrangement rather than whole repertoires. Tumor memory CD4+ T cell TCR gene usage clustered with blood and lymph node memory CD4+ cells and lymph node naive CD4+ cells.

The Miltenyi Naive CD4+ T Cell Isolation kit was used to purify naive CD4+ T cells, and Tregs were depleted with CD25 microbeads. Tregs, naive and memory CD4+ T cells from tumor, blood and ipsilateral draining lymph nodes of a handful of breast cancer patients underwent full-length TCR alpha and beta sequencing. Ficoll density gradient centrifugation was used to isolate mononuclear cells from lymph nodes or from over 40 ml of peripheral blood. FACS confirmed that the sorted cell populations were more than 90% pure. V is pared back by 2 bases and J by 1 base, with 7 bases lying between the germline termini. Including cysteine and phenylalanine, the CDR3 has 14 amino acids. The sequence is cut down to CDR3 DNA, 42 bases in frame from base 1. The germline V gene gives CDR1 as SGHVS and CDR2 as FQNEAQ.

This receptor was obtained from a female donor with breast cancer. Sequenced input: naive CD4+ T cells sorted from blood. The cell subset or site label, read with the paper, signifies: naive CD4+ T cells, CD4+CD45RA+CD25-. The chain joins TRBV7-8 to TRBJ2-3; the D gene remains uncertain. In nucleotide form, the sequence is TGTGCCAGCAGCTTAACTCCTCGCACAGATACGCAGTATTTT. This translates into CASSLTPRTDTQYF.